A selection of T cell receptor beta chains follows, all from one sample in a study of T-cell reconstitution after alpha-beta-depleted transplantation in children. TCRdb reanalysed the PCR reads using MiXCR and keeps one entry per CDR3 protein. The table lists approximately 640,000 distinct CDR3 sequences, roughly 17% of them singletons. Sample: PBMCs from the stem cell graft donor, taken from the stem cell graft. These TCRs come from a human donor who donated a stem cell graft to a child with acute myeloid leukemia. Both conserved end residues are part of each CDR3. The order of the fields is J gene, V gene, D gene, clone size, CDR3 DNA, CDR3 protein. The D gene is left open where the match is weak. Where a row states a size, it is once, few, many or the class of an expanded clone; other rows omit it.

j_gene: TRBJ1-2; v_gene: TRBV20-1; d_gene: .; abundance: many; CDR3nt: TGCAGTGCTAGCCCAGGGACGAGGTATGGCTACACCTTC; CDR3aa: CSASPGTRYGYTF
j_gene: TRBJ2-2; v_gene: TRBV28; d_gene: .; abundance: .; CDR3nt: TGTGCCACCCTTTCCGGGACCCTGAACACCGGGGAGCTGTTTTTT; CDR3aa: CATLSGTLNTGELFF
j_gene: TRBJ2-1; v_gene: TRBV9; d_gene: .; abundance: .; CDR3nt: TGTGCCAGCAGCCCCCAGCGGACTACCCTCAATGAGCAGTTCTTC; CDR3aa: CASSPQRTTLNEQFF
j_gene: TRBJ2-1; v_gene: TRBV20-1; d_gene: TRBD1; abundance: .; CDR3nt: TGCAGTGCTAGAGGCGGGACAGGAAATTACAATGAGCAGTTCTTC; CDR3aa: CSARGGTGNYNEQFF
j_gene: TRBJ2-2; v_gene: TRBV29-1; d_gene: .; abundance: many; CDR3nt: TGCAGCGTTGGGGGCACCGGGGAGCTGTTTTTT; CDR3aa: CSVGGTGELFF
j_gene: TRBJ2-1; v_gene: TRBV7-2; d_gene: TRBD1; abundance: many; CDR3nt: TGTGCCAGCAGCTTTCAAACAGGGGGAAATGAGCAGTTCTTC; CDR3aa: CASSFQTGGNEQFF
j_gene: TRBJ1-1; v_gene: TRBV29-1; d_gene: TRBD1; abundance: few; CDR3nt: TGCAGCGTATTCAGACAGGGACGGAACACTGAAGCTTTCTTT; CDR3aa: CSVFRQGRNTEAFF
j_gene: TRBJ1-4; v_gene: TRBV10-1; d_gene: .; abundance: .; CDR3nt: TGCGCCAGCAGTGCCAGCAATGAAAAACTGTTTTTT; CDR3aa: CASSASNEKLFF
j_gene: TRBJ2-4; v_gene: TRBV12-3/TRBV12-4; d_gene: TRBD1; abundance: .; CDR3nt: TGTGCCAGCAGTAGGGACAGGGGAGGTCTCTTCATTCAGTACTTC; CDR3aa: CASSRDRGGLFIQYF
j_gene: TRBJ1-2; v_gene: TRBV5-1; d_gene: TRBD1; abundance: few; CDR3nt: TGCGCCAGCAGCTTTTTAGGGACAGCGGGCTATGGCTACACCTTC; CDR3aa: CASSFLGTAGYGYTF
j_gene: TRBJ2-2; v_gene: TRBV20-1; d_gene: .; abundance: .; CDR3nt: TGCAGTGCTAGGGGAGCCGAGACGAACACCGGGGAGCTGTTTTTT; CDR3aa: CSARGAETNTGELFF
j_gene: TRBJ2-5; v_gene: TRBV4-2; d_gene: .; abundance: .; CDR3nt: TGTGCCAGCAGCCAAGAAATTTCGGAGACCCAGTACTTC; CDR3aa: CASSQEISETQYF
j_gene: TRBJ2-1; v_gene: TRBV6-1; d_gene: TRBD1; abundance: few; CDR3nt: TGTGCCAGCAGTCGACAGGGAACCTACAATGAGCAGTTCTTC; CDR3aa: CASSRQGTYNEQFF
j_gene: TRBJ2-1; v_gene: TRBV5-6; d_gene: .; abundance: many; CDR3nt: TGTGCCAGCAGCTTTGAGGGCTCCTACAATGAGCAGTTCTTC; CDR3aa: CASSFEGSYNEQFF
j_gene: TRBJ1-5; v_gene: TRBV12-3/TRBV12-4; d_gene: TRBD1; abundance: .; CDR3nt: TGTGCCAGCAGTTTGGGTGGGACAGGGGGCAATCAGCCCCAGCATTTT; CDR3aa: CASSLGGTGGNQPQHF
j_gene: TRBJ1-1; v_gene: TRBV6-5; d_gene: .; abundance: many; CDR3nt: TGTGCGTCATTAGGGGTTACTGAAGCTTTCTTT; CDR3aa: CASLGVTEAFF